The 28 T cell receptor beta chains listed next were all sequenced from one sample in a study of response to subunit inactivated influenza vaccine. TCRdb itself ran the RT-PCR reads through MiXCR, one entry per CDR3 protein. The sample lists about 530,000 distinct CDR3 sequences; roughly 12% were seen once. Source: PBMCs from blood, taken on the day of vaccination. Receptors originate from a man aged 45-60 years who received an inactivated influenza vaccine.

This clonotype occurred many times. The gene calls are TRBV12-3 or TRBV12-4 and TRBJ1-1; D call uncertain. V shed 3 bases and J shed 7 bases, with 12 bases lying between them. This CDR3 has 13 residues. The CDR3 region is CASSFYLGSEAFF. In DNA form, the CDR3 reads TGTGCCAGCAGTTTTTATCTGGGCAGTGAAGCTTTCTTT.

This clonotype was detected many times. The chain links TRBV7-2 to TRBJ1-1; D is unclear. With 5 bases removed from V and 1 base from J, the gap between germline ends came to 11 bases. Germline V CDR1 and CDR2: SGHTA, FQGNSA. This CDR3 has 14 amino acids. CDR3 DNA: TGTGCCAGCAGCCCCGAGGCCGGGAACACTGAAGCTTTCTTT. This encodes CASSPEAGNTEAFF.

This rearrangement joins TRBV7-6 to TRBJ1-5, with D unresolved. V was cut by 2 bases and J by 1 base, with 6 bases left in between. CDR1 is SGHVS, CDR2 FNYEAQ, per germline. The CDR3 runs to 14 residues. CDR3 sequence: CASSLMESNQPQHF. CDR3 coding DNA: TGTGCCAGCAGCTTAATGGAGAGCAATCAGCCCCAGCATTTT.

This clonotype was seen ten or more times. The V gene is TRBV7-9, the J gene TRBJ1-4; no clear D gene. This CDR3 has 15 amino acids. V was clipped by 3 bases and J by 0 bases, with 8 bases between them. Germline assignment: CDR1 SEHNR and CDR2 FQNEAQ (reference sequence). Here the CDR3 DNA reads TGTGCCAGCAGCTTTAGTACCACAACTAATGAAAAACTGTTTTTT. This encodes CASSFSTTTNEKLFF.

The gene calls are TRBV6-5 and TRBJ1-1; TRBD1 matches at 8 bases. There are 15 residues in the CDR3. V was clipped by 2 bases and J by 7 bases; unmatched bases: 9. CDR1 MNHEY and CDR2 SVGAGI come from the germline V gene. CDR3 coding DNA: TGTGCCAGCAGTTACGGGACAGGAGGTATTATTGAAGCTTTCTTT. Its translation: CASSYGTGGIIEAFF.

The chain combines TRBV28 with TRBJ2-7; 9 bases align to TRBD2. Germline CDR1 and CDR2: MDHEN and SYDVKM. The CDR3 runs to 19 residues. The ends lost 6 bases at V and 0 bases at J; junction bases unmatched: 18. The CDR3 sequence is CASSFPALVAGVNSYEQYF. The CDR3 nucleotides read TGTGCCAGCAGCTTCCCAGCCTTGGTAGCGGGGGTGAACTCCTACGAGCAGTACTTC.

This chain uses TRBV5-6 with TRBJ2-1; the D call may be TRBD1 or TRBD2 (5 bases each). The CDR3 sequence is 16 residues long. The V end was cut by 5 bases, the J end by 0 bases, with 15 bases between. Germline V gene lookup returns CDR1 SGHDT and CDR2 YYEEEE. For the CDR3, the DNA is TGTGCCAGCAGTGAATACGGGACGGACTCCTACAATGAGCAGTTCTTC. This codes for CASSEYGTDSYNEQFF.

The rearrangement uses TRBV11-2 and TRBJ2-1; no clear D gene. The length of the CDR3 is 13 residues. Trimming stripped 1 base from V and 9 bases from J, with 10 bases between. Germline V gives CDR1 SGHAT, CDR2 FQNNGV. Written as DNA, the CDR3 is TGTGCCAGCAGCTTAGCCCACCCGTCTGAGCAGTTCTTC. It encodes CASSLAHPSEQFF. The full variable domain, completed using reference TRBV11-2 and TRBJ2-1, is EAGVAQSPRYKIIEKRQSVAFWCNPISGHATLYWYQQILGQGPKLLIQFQNNGVVDDSQLPKDRFSAERLKGVDSTLKIQPAKLEDSAVYLCASSLAHPSEQFFGPGTRLTVL.

Many counts were recorded for this clonotype. This chain joins TRBV6-5 and TRBJ2-3; 15 nucleotides line up with TRBD2. Per the germline V gene, CDR1 is MNHEY and CDR2 is SVGAGI. J was trimmed by 6 bases and V by 0 bases; bases with no gene match: 4. This CDR3 contains 17 residues. The CDR3 spells CASSYSMGLAGGDTQYF. CDR3 DNA: TGTGCCAGCAGTTACTCGATGGGACTAGCGGGGGGTGATACGCAGTATTTT.

This chain uses TRBV7-9 with TRBJ1-1, with TRBD1 identical over 9 bases. The trim removed 5 bases at V and 4 bases at J, leaving 5 bases unmatched. Per the germline V gene, CDR1 is SEHNR and CDR2 is FQNEAQ (reference sequence). The CDR3 consists of 14 residues. CDR3: CASSLTQGATEAFF. CDR3 sequence (DNA): TGTGCCAGCAGCCTTACACAGGGGGCCACTGAAGCTTTCTTT.

This chain uses TRBV10-3 with TRBJ2-7; TRBD2 matches at 11 bases. This CDR3 is built from 15 residues. V was pared by 4 bases and J by 2 bases, with 4 bases of the junction left unmatched. CDR1 and CDR2 (germline): ENHRY, SYGVKD. CDR3 loop: CAISGALAGAYEQYF. In nucleotides, the CDR3 is TGTGCCATCAGTGGCGCACTAGCGGGGGCCTACGAGCAGTACTTC.

To note about this clonotype: Likely a read error: the CDR3 ends without its conserved phenylalanine or tryptophan. CDR3: CASSLGGPRNTGELFS. Written as DNA, the CDR3 is TGTGCCAGCAGTTTGGGGGGACCTCGGAACACCGGGGAGCTGTTTTCT. V usage is TRBV12-3 or TRBV12-4 and J usage is TRBJ2-2, with D perhaps TRBD2 (6 bases). This CDR3 has 16 amino acids. Deletions cut 3 bases from V and 1 base from J, with 12 bases between.

This chain links TRBV15 with TRBJ1-2; D is undetermined. The CDR3 is made up of 15 amino acids. Germline CDR1 and CDR2: LNHNV and YYDKDF (reference sequence). Trimming shortened V by 0 bases and J by 2 bases, and 10 bases separated the two germline ends. The CDR3 loop is CATSRDLMDNYGYTF. CDR3 nucleotide sequence: TGTGCCACCAGCAGAGATCTAATGGACAACTATGGCTACACCTTC.

This clonotype appeared many times. One junction end disagrees with the germline gene, perhaps due to a read error. The gene calls are TRBV7-7 and TRBJ2-1; D is possibly TRBD2 (6 bases). The CDR3 length is 13 residues. The germline gives CDR1 SSHAT, CDR2 FNYEAQ (reference sequence). CDR3 bases: TGTGCTAGCAGCTCCGGGACTCTCAATGAGCAGTTCTTC. It yields the protein CASSSGTLNEQFF.

This rearrangement joins TRBV12-3 or TRBV12-4 to TRBJ2-5, with 8 bases lining up with TRBD2. V shed 4 bases and J 1 base; nucleotides not matched to a gene: 5. This CDR3 comprises 15 residues. CDR3 nucleotides: TGTGCCAGCAGTTACCGGGCGGGGGGCCAAGAGACCCAGTACTTC. The encoded protein is CASSYRAGGQETQYF.

This clonotype was counted only a few times. The chain combines TRBV4-2 with TRBJ2-5, with 7 bases fitting TRBD2. Germline V CDR1 and CDR2: LGHNA, YNFKEQ. V lost 5 bases and J lost 3; bases outside the gene matches: 6. The length of the CDR3 is 14 residues. Here the CDR3 DNA reads TGTGCCAGCAGCATGCGGGGAGGGGAAGAGACCCAGTACTTC. This codes for CASSMRGGEETQYF.

This clonotype has only a few counts. The CDR3: CASSPGGGDTEAFF. The CDR3 DNA reads as TGTGCCAGCAGCCCCGGTGGGGGGGACACTGAAGCTTTCTTT. The chain joins TRBV4-2 to TRBJ1-1; D is perhaps TRBD1 (5 bases). The CDR3 extends over 14 amino acids. V was cut by 4 bases and J by 3 bases, with 12 bases left in between. Germline values: CDR1 LGHNA, CDR2 YNFKEQ.

This clonotype was detected ten times or more. The V gene is TRBV27, the J gene TRBJ2-5; tentatively, D is TRBD1 or TRBD2 (5 bases each). The CDR3 length is 14 residues. V dropped 4 bases and J dropped 5 bases, with 14 bases sitting between them. Per germline, CDR1 MNHEY and CDR2 SMNVEV (reference sequence). The CDR3 nucleotides read TGTGCCAGCAGTTCGGGGACGGGTCGGGAGACCCAGTACTTC. Translating gives CASSSGTGRETQYF.

In its sample, this clonotype was seen many times. V and J are TRBV5-1 and TRBJ2-1, with 7 nucleotides matching TRBD2. The CDR3 has 15 residues. V was pared by 0 bases and J by 5 bases, with 5 bases of the junction left unmatched. Germline CDR1 and CDR2: SGHRS and YFSETQ. Here the CDR3 DNA reads TGCGCCAGCAGCTTGGGCGTGGGAGGGGACAATGAGCAGTTCTTC. This gives the protein CASSLGVGGDNEQFF.

Here the CDR3 DNA reads TGTGCCATCAGGGGACAGGGGGCGCCTTTCGAGCAGTACTTC. Residues: CAIRGQGAPFEQYF. The chain links TRBV10-3 to TRBJ2-7; 12 nucleotides match TRBD1. The ends lost 6 bases at V and 6 bases at J; junction bases unmatched: 6. Looked up from germline, CDR1 is ENHRY and CDR2 is SYGVKD. The CDR3 extends over 14 amino acids.

A remark on this clonotype: A much larger clone lies a single base off, so this may be a read error. The chain is built from TRBV6-2 or TRBV6-3 and TRBJ2-5, with TRBD1 identical over 9 bases. CDR1 MNHEY and CDR2 SVGEGT come from the germline V gene. The CDR3 extends over 16 amino acids. The CDR3 DNA is TGTGTCAGCAGTTACGGATCCGGGACAGGGCAAGAGACCCAGTACTTC. Its protein is CVSSYGSGTGQETQYF.

This clonotype was counted between two and nine times. The rearrangement joins TRBV12-3 or TRBV12-4 to TRBJ2-1; a possible D gene is TRBD2 (5 bases). This CDR3 contains 12 residues. The V gene lost 7 bases and the J gene lost 8 bases, with 12 bases spanning the gap. CDR3 sequence: CASKGLRDEQFF. CDR3 DNA sequence: TGTGCCAGCAAAGGTTTGAGGGATGAGCAGTTCTTC.

There are many counts of this clonotype. V gene TRBV6-5 combines with J gene TRBJ2-3, with 7 bases fitting TRBD1. Trimming at V came to 2 bases and at J to 5 bases, leaving 4 bases not matched to a gene. Looked up from germline, CDR1 is MNHEY and CDR2 is SVGAGI. The CDR3 extends over 14 amino acids. DNA for the CDR3: TGTGCCAGCAGTTACAGGGGGCGTGGAGATACGCAGTATTTT. Amino acid sequence: CASSYRGRGDTQYF.

Written as DNA, the CDR3 is TGCAGTGCTAATGGACAGGGTCGCACCGGGGAGCTGTTTTTT. Its translation: CSANGQGRTGELFF. This chain links TRBV20-1 with TRBJ2-2, with 8 bases that match TRBD1. Germline V gene data show CDR1 as DFQATT and CDR2 as SNEGSKA (reference sequence). This CDR3 contains 14 residues. V was clipped by 4 bases and J by 4 bases; unmatched bases: 5.

The chain links TRBV12-3 or TRBV12-4 to TRBJ1-4; 7 positions agree with TRBD1. V lost 5 bases to trimming and J lost 8 bases; unmatched junction nucleotides: 8. The CDR3 spans 14 residues. CDR3 bases: TGTGCCAGCAGTCCCCGACAGGGCTGGGAAAAACTGTTTTTT. Its protein is CASSPRQGWEKLFF.

V usage is TRBV7-9 and J usage is TRBJ2-3; TRBD1 aligns across 7 bases. Germline-derived CDR1 and CDR2 are SEHNR and FQNEAQ (reference sequence). The CDR3 loop spans 16 amino acids. The junction had 10 bases not matched to a gene; V was cut back by 3 bases and J by 4 bases. CDR3 nucleotide sequence: TGTGCCAGCAGCTTTGGGACAGCTTTCCTCGCAGATACGCAGTATTTT. Translated, it gives CASSFGTAFLADTQYF.

This clonotype has more than one count but fewer than ten. The chain is built from TRBV7-9 and TRBJ1-5; D is ambiguous. Trimming stripped 1 base from V and 3 bases from J, with 7 bases between. The CDR3 covers 14 residues. The V gene's germline CDR1 is SEHNR and CDR2 FQNEAQ (reference sequence). CDR3 in DNA: TGTGCCAGCAGCTTAGGTGGGAACAATCAGCCCCAGCATTTT. This encodes CASSLGGNNQPQHF.

This clonotype was observed a handful of times. V usage is TRBV12-3 or TRBV12-4 and J usage is TRBJ1-5, with 8 bases identical to TRBD1. V gave up 4 bases and J gave up 0 bases; unmatched junction bases: 8. This CDR3 spans 17 amino acids. The CDR3 nucleotides read TGTGCCAGCAGTTCGGACAGGGAACTATATAGCAATCAGCCCCAGCATTTT. Amino acid sequence: CASSSDRELYSNQPQHF.